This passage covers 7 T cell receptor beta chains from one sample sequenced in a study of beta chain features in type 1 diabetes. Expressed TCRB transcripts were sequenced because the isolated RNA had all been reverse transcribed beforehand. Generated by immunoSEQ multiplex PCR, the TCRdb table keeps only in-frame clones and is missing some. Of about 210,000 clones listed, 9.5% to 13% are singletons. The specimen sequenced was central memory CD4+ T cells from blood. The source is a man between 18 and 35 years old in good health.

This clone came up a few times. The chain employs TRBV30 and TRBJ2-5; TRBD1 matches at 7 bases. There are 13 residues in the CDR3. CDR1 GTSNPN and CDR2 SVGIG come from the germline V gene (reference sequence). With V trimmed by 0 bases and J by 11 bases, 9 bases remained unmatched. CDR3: CAWSVGIPGQQYF. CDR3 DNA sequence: TGTGCCTGGAGTGTCGGAATACCGGGACAGCAGTACTTC.

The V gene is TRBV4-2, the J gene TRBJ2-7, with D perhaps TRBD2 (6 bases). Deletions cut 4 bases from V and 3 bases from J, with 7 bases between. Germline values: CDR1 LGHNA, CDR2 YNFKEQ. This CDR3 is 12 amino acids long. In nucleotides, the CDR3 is TGTGCCAGCAGCCCCGGGGGCTACGAGCAGTACTTC. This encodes CASSPGGYEQYF.

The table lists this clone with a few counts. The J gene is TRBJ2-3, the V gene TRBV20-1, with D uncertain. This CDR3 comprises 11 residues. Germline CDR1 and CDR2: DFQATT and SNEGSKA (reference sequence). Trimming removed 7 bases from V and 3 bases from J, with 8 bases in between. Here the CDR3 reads CSGYGTDTQYF. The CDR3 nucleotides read TGCAGTGGTTACGGTACAGATACGCAGTATTTT.

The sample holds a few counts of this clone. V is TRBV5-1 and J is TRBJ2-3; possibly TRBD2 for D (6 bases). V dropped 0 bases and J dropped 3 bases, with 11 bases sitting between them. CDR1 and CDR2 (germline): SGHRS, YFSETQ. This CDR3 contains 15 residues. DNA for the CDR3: TGCGCCAGCAGCTTGGACGGGGGACGGACAGATACGCAGTATTTT. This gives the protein CASSLDGGRTDTQYF.

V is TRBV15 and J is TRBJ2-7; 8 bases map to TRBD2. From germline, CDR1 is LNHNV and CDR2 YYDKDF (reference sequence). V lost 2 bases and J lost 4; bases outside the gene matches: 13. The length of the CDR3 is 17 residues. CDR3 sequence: CATSRQGSHAGGYEQYF. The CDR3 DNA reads TGTGCCACCAGCAGACAGGGGAGCCATGCGGGAGGTTACGAGCAGTACTTC.

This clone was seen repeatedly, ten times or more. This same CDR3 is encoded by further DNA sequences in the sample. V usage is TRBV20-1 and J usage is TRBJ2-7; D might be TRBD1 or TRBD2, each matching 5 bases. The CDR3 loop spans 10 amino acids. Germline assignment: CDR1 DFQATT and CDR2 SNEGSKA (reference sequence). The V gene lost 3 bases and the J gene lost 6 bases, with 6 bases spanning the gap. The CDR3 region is CSARGVEQYF. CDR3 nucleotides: TGCAGTGCTAGGGGGGTCGAGCAGTACTTC.

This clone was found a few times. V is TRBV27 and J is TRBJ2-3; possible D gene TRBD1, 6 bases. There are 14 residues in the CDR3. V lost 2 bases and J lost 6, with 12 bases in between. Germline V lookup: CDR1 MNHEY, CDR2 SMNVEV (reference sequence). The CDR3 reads CASSLLQGSDTQYF. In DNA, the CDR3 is TGTGCCAGCAGTTTACTCCAGGGGTCTGATACGCAGTATTTT.